The 21 T cell receptor beta chains below all came from one sample that was sequenced in a study of human T cells and chemical hapten exposure. Regarding time point: pre-sensitization, week 0. Stated treatment: therapeutic diphenylcyclopropenone sensitization with weekly scalp DPC. TCRdb re-called the RACE reads through MiXCR, storing one row per CDR3 protein. The sample consists of about 300,000 distinct CDR3 sequences, around 5.5% of them appearing once. The sample here was whole blood, taken in connection with sensitization to the hapten diphenylcyclopropenone (DPC). Source of these receptors: a woman younger than 30 with alopecia areata. Some clones in this sample may be carry-over from other donors' samples.

In this sample, this clonotype turned up many times. The rearrangement joins TRBV6-5 to TRBJ1-1, with no clear D. The V gene lost 9 bases and the J gene lost 3 bases, with 8 bases spanning the gap. The CDR3 has 11 residues. Germline V gives CDR1 MNHEY, CDR2 SVGAGI. CDR3 sequence (DNA): TGTGCCAGTTCTTCCGACACTGAAGCTTTCTTT. It codes for CASSSDTEAFF.

V is TRBV6-5 and J is TRBJ2-7; D remains unclear. This CDR3 has 15 residues. V was shortened by 0 bases and J by 5 bases, with 14 bases between the two germline ends. CDR1 is MNHEY, CDR2 SVGAGI, per germline. In DNA, the CDR3 is TGTGCCAGCAGTTACTCGGGCAGCCTCGTTGACGAGCAGTACTTC. Translated: CASSYSGSLVDEQYF.

The sample holds many counts of this clonotype. V and J are TRBV6-1 and TRBJ1-1; no definite D call. Trimming removed 7 bases at V and 2 bases at J, with 5 bases between. The CDR3 runs to 11 residues. CDR1 is MNHNS and CDR2 is SASEGT in the germline V gene. CDR3 region: CASTKNTEAFF. In DNA form, the CDR3 reads TGTGCCAGCACCAAAAACACTGAAGCTTTCTTT.

The chain carries TRBV6-4 and TRBJ2-3, with D possibly TRBD1 on 8 matching bases. V lost 3 bases and J lost 3, with 13 bases in between. The germline V gene encodes CDR1 MRHNA and CDR2 SNTAGT. The CDR3 is made up of 15 amino acids. The CDR3 bases are TGTGCCAGCAGTGAACAGGGGGGGACTACAGATACGCAGTATTTT. Its protein is CASSEQGGTTDTQYF.

This clonotype came up a few times. The chain employs TRBV7-2 and TRBJ1-6; 10 bases are a match to TRBD1. This CDR3 has 18 amino acids. From germline, CDR1 is SGHTA and CDR2 FQGNSA. J lost 7 bases, V lost 2 bases, and 11 bases had no gene match. CDR3 sequence: CASSLPRDRGPRNSPLHF. The CDR3, as DNA: TGTGCCAGCAGCTTACCACGGGACAGGGGACCCCGGAATTCACCCCTCCACTTT.

This clonotype was observed a few times. The rearrangement joins TRBV7-9 to TRBJ1-2, with TRBD1 as a possible D gene (5 bases). From germline, CDR1 is SEHNR and CDR2 FQNEAQ (reference sequence). Trimming pared 0 bases from V and 8 bases from J, leaving 16 bases between. The CDR3 length is 15 residues. This CDR3 reads CASSLAGTQDGGYTF. DNA of the CDR3: TGTGCCAGCAGCTTAGCGGGGACGCAGGACGGGGGCTACACCTTC.

V usage is TRBV20-1 and J usage is TRBJ2-3; D perhaps matches TRBD2 (7 bases). The CDR3 loop spans 12 amino acids. Germline V gene data show CDR1 as DFQATT and CDR2 as SNEGSKA (reference sequence). In DNA, the CDR3 is TGCATCGCTGCGGGGGCCGGAGATACGCAGTATTTT. Its protein is CIAAGAGDTQYF.

This clonotype came up a few times. The chain carries TRBV6-1 and TRBJ2-7; 10 bases fit TRBD1. There are 15 residues in the CDR3. The junction had 8 bases not matched to a gene; V was cut back by 5 bases and J by 4 bases. Germline-derived CDR1 and CDR2 are MNHNS and SASEGT. CDR3 DNA: TGTGCCAGCAGTCTCCAGACAGGGGGCCCTTACGAGCAGTACTTC. It is translated as CASSLQTGGPYEQYF.

This clonotype was picked up a small number of times. J is TRBJ2-5 and V is TRBV11-1; 9 nucleotides agree with TRBD2. The CDR3 is 14 residues long. Germline V gene sequence: CDR1 SGHAT, CDR2 FQDESV (reference sequence). V was clipped by 5 bases and J by 4 bases; unmatched bases: 5. CDR3 sequence (DNA): TGTGCCAGCAGCGTGCGGGGGGGCCGAGAGACCCAGTACTTC. Protein sequence: CASSVRGGRETQYF.

This clonotype showed up many times. The chain is built from TRBV9 and TRBJ2-4; D gene unclear. CDR1 SGDLS and CDR2 YYNGEE come from the germline V gene. This CDR3 is 14 amino acids long. The V end lost 4 bases, the J end lost 5 bases, and 13 bases lay between the germline ends. The CDR3 bases are TGTGCCAGCAGCACCTACTCTGGGCAAAACATTCAGTACTTC. Amino acids: CASSTYSGQNIQYF.

The chain couples TRBV7-8 to TRBJ2-6; D is ambiguous. The germline V and J ends were trimmed by 6 bases and 0 bases, with 9 bases remaining between them. The CDR3 loop spans 15 amino acids. Germline V gives CDR1 SGHVS, CDR2 FQNEAQ. The CDR3 spells CASRSVRSGANVLTF. CDR3 coding DNA: TGTGCCAGCAGGAGCGTACGCTCTGGGGCCAACGTCCTGACTTTC.

This clonotype was seen many times. The DNA for the CDR3 is TGTGCCAGCAGTTGGATGGGGATAGAGGAGACCCAGTACTTC. Protein sequence: CASSWMGIEETQYF. This chain links TRBV28 with TRBJ2-5; D gene ambiguous. The V and J ends lost 4 bases and 5 bases respectively, with 14 bases between them. This CDR3 has 14 amino acids. CDR1 is MDHEN and CDR2 is SYDVKM in the germline V gene.

This clonotype appeared many times. The chain recombines TRBV20-1 with TRBJ1-6; D remains ambiguous. Per germline, CDR1 DFQATT and CDR2 SNEGSKA (reference sequence). CDR3 length equals 14 residues. Trimming cost V 0 bases and J 8 bases, with 11 bases left between them. The CDR3 DNA reads TGCAGTGCTAGAGATCGGGGAGAACATTCACCCCTCCACTTT. Translated: CSARDRGEHSPLHF.

The sample holds a few counts of this clonotype. The V and J genes are TRBV4-3 and TRBJ1-1; D might be TRBD1 (6 bases). The germline V gene encodes CDR1 LGHNA and CDR2 YSLEER. This CDR3 spans 16 amino acids. V lost 1 base to trimming and J lost 5 bases, with 17 bases between them. The CDR3: CASSQVYGGASTEAFF. The CDR3, as DNA: TGCGCCAGCAGCCAAGTCTATGGGGGGGCGAGTACTGAAGCTTTCTTT.

This clonotype was seen ten or more times. V is TRBV21-1 and J is TRBJ1-5; TRBD1 is taken as the D call from the table, unchecked against the DNA. TRBV21-1 is given as a pseudogene. CDR3 length: 14 amino acids. The CDR3 protein is CASRPDRRNQPQHF. CDR3 nucleotide sequence: TGTGCCAGCAGACCGGACAGGAGGAATCAGCCCCAGCATTTT.

The table lists this clonotype with many counts. The DNA for the CDR3 is TGTGCCAGCTCAACACGACAGGGGGCAGTGAGCAATCAGCCCCAGCATTTT. Translated: CASSTRQGAVSNQPQHF. This rearrangement joins TRBV18 to TRBJ1-5; 10 bases line up with TRBD1. This CDR3 region has 17 residues. Germline V gene sequence: CDR1 KGHSH, CDR2 LQKENI. The V and J ends lost 5 bases and 1 base, in that order; junction bases with no gene match: 8.

This clonotype was found many times. The chain has TRBV29-1 and TRBJ1-3; perhaps TRBD1 as D (5 bases). Germline V lookup: CDR1 SQVTM, CDR2 ANQGSEA. This CDR3 comprises 16 residues. The V end was cut by 0 bases, the J end by 0 bases, with 12 bases between. The chain's CDR3 is CSVEDRSRDSGNTIYF. CDR3 DNA sequence: TGCAGCGTTGAAGACCGAAGCAGGGACTCTGGAAACACCATATATTTT.

This clonotype was picked up a small number of times. For the CDR3, the DNA is TGTGCCAGCAGTGAGAGTAACGTTGCTGAAGCTTTCTTT. Translating gives CASSESNVAEAFF. The chain couples TRBV2 to TRBJ1-1; D is unresolved. This CDR3 spans 13 amino acids. V gave up 3 bases and J gave up 6 bases, with 11 bases separating them. Germline values: CDR1 SNHLY, CDR2 FYNNEI.

This clonotype has at least ten counts. This chain connects TRBV6-2 or TRBV6-3 to TRBJ1-1; TRBD1 matches at 8 bases. The CDR3 length is 19 residues. V gave up 5 bases and J gave up 3 bases; unmatched junction bases: 20. The germline V gene has CDR1 MNHEY and CDR2 SVGEGT. This chain's CDR3 is CASSPHNPGRTGSDTEAFF. The CDR3 nucleotides are TGTGCCAGCAGTCCCCATAACCCCGGAAGGACAGGGTCGGACACTGAAGCTTTCTTT.

The chain uses TRBV29-1 and TRBJ1-1; D may be TRBD1 (6 bases). CDR1 is SQVTM and CDR2 is ANQGSEA in the germline V gene. V lost 4 bases to trimming and J lost 7 bases, with 22 bases between them. CDR3 length: 15 residues. The CDR3 sequence is CSVGRTDEQTIEAFF. DNA of the CDR3: TGCAGCGTTGGTAGGACAGACGAGCAAACTATTGAAGCTTTCTTT.

This clonotype was observed a few times. This chain connects TRBV29-1 to TRBJ2-2; no firm D call. The CDR3 consists of 11 residues. Germline CDR1 SQVTM, CDR2 ANQGSEA. V lost 7 bases and J lost 4, with 7 bases in between. The CDR3 DNA sequence: TGCAGCGCGGACGTCACCGGGGAGCTGTTTTTT. Translated, it gives CSADVTGELFF.